This T cell receptor beta chain emerged from a study of blood T cell repertoires in COVID-19. Study at large: The United States, Italy and Spain provided the acute and convalescent COVID-19 samples. T cells, B-cell-depleted T cells, or PBMCs supplied cDNA or gDNA.

Authors' analysis steps: Researchers report that nucleated cell counts were estimated from reference gene primer amplification. Data came from immunoSEQ multiplex PCR; TCRdb stores just in-frame clones and leaves some out. Clone size and the V and J calls come from that table; the DNA yielded D and trimming. Of about 45,000 clones detected, roughly 80% appear once; the ten largest clones hold roughly 13%. V trimming: 2 bases; J trimming: 6 bases; junction bases outside the gene matches: 7. Looked up from germline, CDR1 is MNHEY and CDR2 is SMNVEV (reference sequence). This CDR3 has 16 residues. This clone has only a few counts.

The rearrangement links TRBV27 to TRBJ2-3; 11 bases line up with TRBD2. The origin of this receptor is a human donor in a cohort sampled during active COVID-19. The specimen sequenced was peripheral blood. Written as DNA, the CDR3 is TGTGCCAGCAGTTTAAAGTCTAGCGGGAGGAGGGATACGCAGTATTTT. It translates to CASSLKSSGRRDTQYF.